This T cell receptor (beta chain) is drawn from a study of CD8 T cells in Susac syndrome. With random hexamers, 0.5 to 1 ug RNA was reverse transcribed. TCR beta CDR3 was amplified by immunoSEQ covering 54 Vbeta and 13 Jbeta. MiXCR was run by TCRdb on the immunoSEQ multiplex PCR reads, yielding one entry per CDR3 protein. The sample has 150,000 to 190,000 distinct CDR3 sequences, 85% to 95% seen once. Source material: CD4+ T cells from PBMCs. This TCR was recovered from a human donor with Susac syndrome.

In DNA form, the CDR3 reads TGTGCCAGCAGCATACAGGGTCCCATCGTCGAGCAGTACTTC. This sequence encodes CASSIQGPIVEQYF. This rearrangement joins TRBV7-2 to TRBJ2-7, with a possible D match to TRBD1 (6 bases). Trimming took 5 bases from V and 6 from J, leaving 17 bases between them. This CDR3 comprises 14 residues. CDR1 and CDR2 from the germline V gene are SGHTA and FQGNSA. Complete variable domain (other parts from reference TRBV7-2 and TRBJ2-7): GAGVSQSPSNKVTEKGKDVELRCDPISGHTALYWYRQSLGQGLEFLIYFQGNSAPDKSGLPSDRFSAERTGGSVSTLTIQRTQQEDSAVYLCASSIQGPIVEQYFGPGTRLTVT.